This is a list of T cell receptor beta chains from one sample in a study of identical twins. Using its own MiXCR run on the 5' RACE reads, TCRdb lists one record per CDR3 protein. Counted here are 460,000 or so distinct CDR3 sequences, about 14% occurring once; the ten biggest clones make up about 0.52%. The same sample was also used in a study of yellow fever vaccine responses in identical twins.

The sample was CD4+ T cells sorted from blood. These receptors were collected from a woman aged 18-29 years in good health. Both conserved end residues are trimmed from each CDR3. Each record gives: V gene, J gene, D gene, clone size, CDR3 protein. D genes are given only for firm matches. A row's size may be missing; if present it is once, few, many or a size class.

>TRBV6-1|TRBJ2-3|-|-
ASSRSTTDTQY
>TRBV7-8|TRBJ2-5|TRBD2|few
ASSQIAGGKETQY
>TRBV27|TRBJ2-7|-|-
ASSWEGASSYEQY
>TRBV5-1|TRBJ2-7|-|few
ASSLEAPSYEQY
>TRBV27|TRBJ2-1|-|-
ASIPYWAAENNEQF
>TRBV3-1|TRBJ2-5|TRBD1|many
ASRTGGETQY
>TRBV10-3|TRBJ2-2|-|many
AISDSRTGNTGELF
>TRBV7-9|TRBJ1-1|-|few
ASSALQGTEAF
>TRBV20-1|TRBJ2-4|-|-
SAIKNIQY
>TRBV4-3|TRBJ2-3|TRBD2|-
ASSQGLAGGRTDTQY
>TRBV5-5|TRBJ1-5|-|-
ASSLIQGQPQH
>TRBV29-1|TRBJ1-1|TRBD1|-
SVRFGTGWNTEAF
>TRBV7-9|TRBJ1-1|-|-
ASSSWSGQGTNTEAF
>TRBV7-2|TRBJ1-5|-|few
ASSSSGRPNQPQH
>TRBV6-2/TRBV6-3|TRBJ2-1|-|-
ASSQLGGRNEQF
>TRBV7-8|TRBJ2-5|-|few
ASSLAFREETQY
>TRBV5-1|TRBJ1-1|-|-
ASSLITGGPNTEAF
>TRBV14|TRBJ2-5|-|few
ASSQDRGAQY
>TRBV20-1|TRBJ2-3|-|many
SAPGTTDTQY
>TRBV19|TRBJ2-2|-|few
ASSIGGGQTGELF
>TRBV7-9|TRBJ2-2|-|few
ASNPPGVRTDTGELF
>TRBV5-1|TRBJ2-7|-|-
ASSPEGARVYEQY
>TRBV7-9|TRBJ1-3|-|many
ASSLLGSGNTIY
>TRBV28|TRBJ1-5|-|few
ASSPTTQGNQPQH
>TRBV3-1|TRBJ1-6|-|few
ASSQETVSPLH
>TRBV20-1|TRBJ2-7|-|few
SARRRTSYEQY
>TRBV11-2|TRBJ2-5|-|-
ASSSSLVFGYRTQETQY
>TRBV20-1|TRBJ2-3|TRBD1|-
SFRGPSTDTQY
>TRBV19|TRBJ2-2|-|few
ASSSRGAANTGELF
>TRBV7-2|TRBJ2-7|TRBD2|-
ASSLASGEGRFFEQY
>TRBV10-3|TRBJ2-3|-|many
AIRPQSGTDTQY
>TRBV10-3|TRBJ2-2|TRBD2|few
AISEGLAGPNTGELF
>TRBV9|TRBJ2-1|-|few
ASSVGGGLTYNEQF